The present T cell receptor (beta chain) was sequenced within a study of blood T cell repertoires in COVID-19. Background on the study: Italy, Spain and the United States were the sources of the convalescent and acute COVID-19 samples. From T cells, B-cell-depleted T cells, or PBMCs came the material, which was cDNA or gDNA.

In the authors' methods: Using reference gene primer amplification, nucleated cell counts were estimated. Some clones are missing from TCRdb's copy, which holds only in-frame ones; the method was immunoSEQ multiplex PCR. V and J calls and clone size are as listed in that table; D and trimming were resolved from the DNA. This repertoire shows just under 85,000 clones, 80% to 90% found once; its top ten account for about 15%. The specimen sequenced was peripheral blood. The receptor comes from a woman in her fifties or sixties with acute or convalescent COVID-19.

CDR3 bases: TGTGCCAGCAGTACCTTAGCGGGGGGCTCGCGTGAGCAGTTCTTC. Residues: CASSTLAGGSREQFF. This chain connects TRBV6-6 to TRBJ2-1; 10 nucleotides agree with TRBD2. The length of the CDR3 is 15 residues. The trim removed 5 bases at V and 9 bases at J, leaving 10 bases unmatched. Germline assignment: CDR1 MNHNY and CDR2 SVGAGI (reference sequence).